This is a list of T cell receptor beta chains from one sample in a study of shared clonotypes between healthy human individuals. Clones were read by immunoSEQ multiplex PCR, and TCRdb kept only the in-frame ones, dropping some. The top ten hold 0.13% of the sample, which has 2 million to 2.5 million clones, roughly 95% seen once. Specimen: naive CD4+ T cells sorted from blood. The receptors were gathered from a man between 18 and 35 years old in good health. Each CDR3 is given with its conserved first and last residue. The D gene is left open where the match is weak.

CDR3aa: CASSLAVGAYEQYF
d_gene: -
j_gene: TRBJ2-7
v_gene: TRBV5-1

CDR3aa: CAWRQSRREISPLHF
d_gene: -
j_gene: TRBJ1-6
v_gene: TRBV30

CDR3aa: CASMGGPGANVLTF
d_gene: -
j_gene: TRBJ2-6
v_gene: TRBV5-1

CDR3aa: CASSPGLAGVTGELFF
d_gene: TRBD2
j_gene: TRBJ2-2
v_gene: TRBV7-2

CDR3aa: CASIKLTAGAYEQYF
d_gene: TRBD2
j_gene: TRBJ2-7
v_gene: TRBV6-1

CDR3aa: CASSLADRGRDEQFF
d_gene: TRBD1
j_gene: TRBJ2-1
v_gene: TRBV5-8

CDR3aa: CASSFVRGQETQYF
d_gene: -
j_gene: TRBJ2-5
v_gene: TRBV5-4

CDR3aa: CASSLVADTQYF
d_gene: -
j_gene: TRBJ2-3
v_gene: TRBV5-4

CDR3aa: CASSLVSEGHGEQFF
d_gene: -
j_gene: TRBJ2-1
v_gene: TRBV5-1

CDR3aa: CASSADRDWANEQFF
d_gene: TRBD1
j_gene: TRBJ2-1
v_gene: TRBV19

CDR3aa: CASPLGLNYYEQYF
d_gene: -
j_gene: TRBJ2-7
v_gene: TRBV6-1

CDR3aa: CASATSGVSNEQFF
d_gene: TRBD2
j_gene: TRBJ2-1
v_gene: TRBV19

CDR3aa: CASSEAAGAHYGYTF
d_gene: -
j_gene: TRBJ1-2
v_gene: TRBV6-1

CDR3aa: CASSSTILYMGGNNEQFF
d_gene: TRBD2
j_gene: TRBJ2-1
v_gene: TRBV28

CDR3aa: CSVDGEGGGSFNYGYTF
d_gene: -
j_gene: TRBJ1-2
v_gene: TRBV29-1

CDR3aa: CASSLGFMGYEQYF
d_gene: -
j_gene: TRBJ2-7
v_gene: TRBV5-1

CDR3aa: CASSGRQINTEAFF
d_gene: -
j_gene: TRBJ1-1
v_gene: TRBV2

CDR3aa: CASSDRVVSTQYF
d_gene: -
j_gene: TRBJ2-5
v_gene: TRBV6-1

CDR3aa: CASSPPDASGNQPQHF
d_gene: -
j_gene: TRBJ1-5
v_gene: TRBV18

CDR3aa: CASSYSGLDAYEQYF
d_gene: -
j_gene: TRBJ2-7
v_gene: TRBV6-5

CDR3aa: CASSAGTKTTYEQYF
d_gene: TRBD2
j_gene: TRBJ2-7
v_gene: TRBV6-5

CDR3aa: CASRRGGPVETQYF
d_gene: TRBD2
j_gene: TRBJ2-5
v_gene: TRBV6-1

CDR3aa: CASSRDSTDTQYF
d_gene: -
j_gene: TRBJ2-3
v_gene: TRBV2